This passage covers 23 T cell receptor beta chains from one sample sequenced in a study of blood T cell repertoires in COVID-19. TCRdb keeps only in-frame clones here, not all; method: immunoSEQ multiplex PCR. The sample lists roughly 150,000 clones; more than 80% were seen once. Sequenced: peripheral blood. The source of these receptors is a man in his sixties with acute or convalescent COVID-19.

The V call is TRBV3-1 (or the pseudogene TRBV3-2), the J call TRBJ1-2; D perhaps matches TRBD1 (5 bases). Germline CDR1 is LGHDT and CDR2 is YNNKEL (reference sequence). This CDR3 has 14 residues. Trimming pared 1 base from V and 8 bases from J, leaving 14 bases between. The DNA for the CDR3 is TGTGCCAGCAGCCAAGGCAGGGTCGAGCACGGCTACACCTTC. It encodes CASSQGRVEHGYTF.

The chain is built from TRBV12-3 or TRBV12-4 and TRBJ1-5, with 7 bases aligning to TRBD1. The junction had 4 bases not matched to a gene; V was cut back by 4 bases and J by 10 bases. The CDR3 is 12 amino acids. CDR3 in DNA: TGTGCCAGCAGTTCTCAAGGGGGCCCCCAGCATTTT. Translating it yields CASSSQGGPQHF.

V is TRBV11-2 and J is TRBJ2-7; D is perhaps TRBD2 (5 bases). Germline V gene data show CDR1 as SGHAT and CDR2 as FQNNGV. The CDR3 length is 14 residues. The V and J ends lost 1 base and 4 bases respectively, with 11 bases between them. DNA for the CDR3: TGTGCCAGCAGCTTAGTGATCGGCGGGTACGAGCAGTACTTC. Protein product: CASSLVIGGYEQYF.

The V call is TRBV19, the J call TRBJ2-7; TRBD2 aligns across 7 bases. V gave up 7 bases and J gave up 6 bases; unmatched junction bases: 9. The germline V gene has CDR1 LNHDA and CDR2 SQIVND (reference sequence). This CDR3 contains 13 residues. The CDR3 reads CASNKLGGGEQYF. The CDR3 nucleotides are TGTGCCAGTAATAAACTGGGGGGGGGCGAGCAGTACTTC.

This chain joins TRBV27 and TRBJ1-1; tentative D call: TRBD1 (6 bases). The CDR3 is 14 amino acids. CDR1 is MNHEY, CDR2 SMNVEV, per germline (reference sequence). V was pared by 8 bases and J by 0 bases, with 13 bases between. The CDR3 here is CASRQAFMNTEAFF. The DNA for the CDR3 is TGTGCCAGCCGACAGGCCTTTATGAACACTGAAGCTTTCTTT.

The chain links TRBV7-2 to TRBJ1-6, with D possibly TRBD1 on 5 matching bases. This CDR3 comprises 14 residues. Germline V gene sequence: CDR1 SGHTA, CDR2 FQGNSA. The V end lost 3 bases, the J end lost 7 bases, and 10 bases lay between the germline ends. Written as DNA, the CDR3 is TGTGCCAGCAGCTTTGCAGGGTTGAATTCACCCCTCCACTTT. Its translation is CASSFAGLNSPLHF.

The rearrangement uses TRBV5-4 and TRBJ2-7; 8 bases are a match to TRBD1. The V segment lost 1 base and the J segment 7 bases; nucleotides outside the gene matches: 4. The CDR3 contains 13 residues. Germline assignment: CDR1 SGHNT and CDR2 YYREEE (reference sequence). CDR3 nucleotides: TGTGCCAGCAGCTTGCCGCGGACAGGGGAGCAGTACTTC. This translates into CASSLPRTGEQYF.

The rearrangement uses TRBV19 and TRBJ1-2; tentative D call: TRBD1 (5 bases). CDR1 and CDR2 (germline): LNHDA, SQIVND (reference sequence). V lost 5 bases to trimming and J lost 2 bases, with 21 bases between them. The CDR3 totals 17 residues. The CDR3 DNA reads TGTGCCAGTAGTTCCAATTTGGCCCTGCAGGGAAACTATGGCTACACCTTC. It encodes CASSSNLALQGNYGYTF.

V gene TRBV12-5 combines with J gene TRBJ2-1; 7 positions agree with TRBD2. The CDR3 loop spans 13 amino acids. The junction had 8 bases not matched to a gene; V was cut back by 6 bases and J by 9 bases. Germline V gene sequence: CDR1 LGHNT, CDR2 FRNRAP. This CDR3 reads CASGSGVLAEQFF. The CDR3 nucleotides read TGTGCTAGTGGGAGCGGGGTTTTGGCTGAGCAGTTCTTC.

The genes are TRBV7-9 and TRBJ2-2; TRBD2 matches at 9 bases. The CDR3 totals 16 residues. Germline V gene data show CDR1 as SEHNR and CDR2 as FQNEAQ (reference sequence). With 0 bases clipped from V and 4 bases from J, the junction kept 3 bases outside the gene matches. CDR3 region: CASSLASGGSTGELFF. The DNA for the CDR3 is TGTGCCAGCAGCTTAGCTAGCGGGGGATCCACCGGGGAGCTGTTTTTT.

The chain joins TRBV7-9 to TRBJ1-2, with a weak D call TRBD1 (5 bases). CDR3 length: 16 residues. The V and J ends lost 1 base and 8 bases respectively, with 20 bases between them. Germline assignment: CDR1 SEHNR and CDR2 FQNEAQ (reference sequence). The CDR3 sequence: CASSLDRSEVFKGYTF. In DNA form, the CDR3 reads TGTGCCAGCAGCTTAGACAGGTCAGAAGTTTTTAAAGGCTACACCTTC.

This sequence joins TRBV27 and TRBJ1-2, with D possibly being TRBD1 (6 bases). CDR3 size: 16 residues. The germline gives CDR1 MNHEY, CDR2 SMNVEV (reference sequence). V was pared by 3 bases and J by 4 bases, with 18 bases between. The CDR3 DNA is TGTGCCAGCAGTTTCCAAACACAGGGAGGGGGCTATGGCTACACCTTC. Encoded protein: CASSFQTQGGGYGYTF.

The V call is TRBV14, the J call TRBJ1-1; D possibly corresponds to TRBD1 (5 bases). Germline V CDR1 and CDR2: SGHDN, FVKESK. This CDR3 is 15 amino acids long. Trimming removed 3 bases at V and 1 base at J, with 12 bases between. The chain's CDR3 is CASSQRRTGNTEAFF. The DNA for the CDR3 is TGTGCCAGCAGCCAGAGACGTACAGGGAACACTGAAGCTTTCTTT. Supplemented by reference TRBV14 and TRBJ1-1, the full variable domain reads EAGVTQFPSHSVIEKGQTVTLRCDPISGHDNLYWYRRVMGKEIKFLLHFVKESKQDESGMPNNRFLAERTGGTYSTLKVQPAELEDSGVYFCASSQRRTGNTEAFFGQGTRLTVV.

V usage is TRBV7-9 and J usage is TRBJ1-4; a possible D gene is TRBD1 (5 bases). CDR3 size: 17 residues. V lost 5 bases and J 5 bases, leaving 21 bases between the germline ends. Germline V gives CDR1 SEHNR, CDR2 FQNEAQ (reference sequence). As DNA, the CDR3 is TGTGCCAGCAGCACACGCGATATATGGGGCCTAAATGAAAAACTGTTTTTT. Translated, it gives CASSTRDIWGLNEKLFF.

This clone occurred a few times. The chain recombines TRBV20-1 with TRBJ2-1; D may be TRBD2 (6 bases). The length of the CDR3 is 11 residues. V was cut by 0 bases and J by 12 bases, with 9 bases left in between. CDR1 DFQATT and CDR2 SNEGSKA come from the germline V gene (reference sequence). CDR3 DNA: TGCAGTGCTAGAGATTTCGGGGGGCAGTTCTTC. As protein: CSARDFGGQFF.

The chain combines TRBV2 with TRBJ2-2, with 15 bases fitting TRBD2. CDR1 and CDR2 (germline): SNHLY, FYNNEI. Trimming cost V 6 bases and J 13 bases; bases outside gene matches: 6. CDR3 size: 14 residues. CDR3 nucleotides: TGTGCCAGCAGACCGGGACTAGCGGGGGGACTGCTGTTTTTT. Encoded protein: CASRPGLAGGLLFF. The complete variable domain, with remaining parts taken from reference TRBV2 and TRBJ2-2, reads EPEVTQTPSHQVTQMGQEVILRCVPISNHLYFYWYRQILGQKVEFLVSFYNNEISEKSEIFDDQFSVERPDGSNFTLKIRSTKLEDSAMYFCASRPGLAGGLLFFGEGSRLTVL.

This sequence joins TRBV7-9 and TRBJ2-7; D gene uncertain. The CDR3 totals 11 residues. The germline V gene encodes CDR1 SEHNR and CDR2 FQNEAQ (reference sequence). Trimming took 5 bases from V and 6 from J, leaving 8 bases between them. CDR3 sequence reads: CASSRRSEQYF. The DNA of the CDR3 is TGTGCCAGCAGCCGTAGATCCGAGCAGTACTTC.

This chain joins TRBV10-3 and TRBJ2-7, with 7 positions matching TRBD1. Germline V gives CDR1 ENHRY, CDR2 SYGVKD. There are 14 residues in the CDR3. V lost 2 bases to trimming and J lost 4 bases; unmatched junction nucleotides: 5. CDR3 DNA sequence: TGTGCCATCAGTGAGCCTCCGGACAGGTACGAGCAGTACTTC. This sequence encodes CAISEPPDRYEQYF.

This chain links TRBV7-2 with TRBJ2-7; maybe TRBD2 (5 bases). The CDR3 runs to 14 residues. Germline CDR1 is SGHTA and CDR2 is FQGNSA. The V end lost 2 bases, the J end lost 2 bases, and 10 bases lay between the germline ends. The CDR3 region is CASSLSRTAYEQYF. The CDR3 DNA reads as TGTGCCAGCAGCTTATCGAGGACTGCCTACGAGCAGTACTTC.

The chain couples TRBV2 to TRBJ2-7, with 9 bases that match TRBD1. The CDR3 spans 13 residues. The germline CDR1 and CDR2 sequences are SNHLY and FYNNEI. V shed 7 bases and J 5 bases; nucleotides not matched to a gene: 6. The CDR3 is CASILRDRDEQYF. CDR3 nucleotide sequence: TGTGCCAGCATCCTCCGGGACAGGGACGAGCAGTACTTC.

The chain employs TRBV19 and TRBJ1-6; D is ambiguous. V lost 5 bases, J lost 2 bases, and 10 bases lay in between. CDR1 and CDR2 from the germline V gene are LNHDA and SQIVND (reference sequence). This CDR3 region has 15 residues. The CDR3 loop is CASSGRLAYNSPLHF. The CDR3 nucleotides read TGTGCCAGTAGTGGCCGGCTAGCCTATAATTCACCCCTCCACTTT.

CDR3 sequence (DNA): TGTGCCAGCAGTTTATTTGGGTCGGGCTCCTACAATGAGCAGTTCTTC. It yields the protein CASSLFGSGSYNEQFF. V usage is TRBV27 and J usage is TRBJ2-1; no firm D call. The CDR3 has 16 amino acids. Between the trimmed V and J ends, which lost 1 base and 0 bases, there was a span of 10 bases. CDR1 and CDR2 from the germline V gene are MNHEY and SMNVEV (reference sequence).

The chain uses TRBV4-1 and TRBJ1-2; D remains ambiguous. CDR1 is MGHRA and CDR2 is YSYEKL in the germline V gene. V dropped 1 base and J dropped 8 bases, with 17 bases sitting between them. The CDR3 consists of 15 residues. In DNA form, the CDR3 reads TGCGCCAGCAGCCAAGGATTTAGCCCCTTGCGGGGCTACACCTTC. It translates to CASSQGFSPLRGYTF.